This T cell receptor beta chain appears in the sequencing data of a study of blood T cells in healthy people across ages. This CDR3 spans 16 amino acids. Germline CDR1 is SGHTA and CDR2 is FQGTGA. The V segment lost 5 bases and the J segment 5 bases; nucleotides outside the gene matches: 13. A second PCR, run for roughly 7 to 12 cycles, used a sample-barcoded 5' primer plus a J-beta primer mix. One entry per CDR3 protein results from TCRdb running MiXCR on the 5' RACE reads. The sample lists about 970,000 distinct CDR3 sequences; roughly half were seen once. This chain joins TRBV7-3 and TRBJ2-3; 7 bases map to TRBD2. The source material was blood. The receptor's source is a woman aged 60-75 years in good health. CDR3 nucleotides: TGTGCCAGCAGCATGAATGGGAGGGCGGAAGTAGATACGCAGTATTTT. Protein sequence: CASSMNGRAEVDTQYF.